Listed here are 9 T cell receptor beta chains from one sample, sequenced in a study of human T cells and chemical hapten exposure (dated by TCRdb to 2020 to 2023). Receptor libraries were prepared by RACE. The instrument given in TCRdb is NextSeq 500. TCRdb cleaned the public reads at Q25 with fastp, built clones with MiXCR and kept in-frame beta chains. Each entry is one CDR3 protein sequence, shown with its most common DNA and genes. Recorded for this sample are a few hundred thousand distinct CDR3 sequences; about 5.4% of them occurred a single time. Of the sample, under 9.5% falls within the top ten clones. Read against the paper, the sample's time point label means: pre-sensitization, week 0. In the paper's terms, the treatment or condition label means: therapeutic diphenylcyclopropenone sensitization with weekly scalp DPC. The source material was whole blood, sampled in connection with sensitization to the hapten diphenylcyclopropenone (DPC). Every receptor here comes from a woman younger than 30 with alopecia areata. Some clones in this sample may be carry-over from other donors' samples.

V gene TRBV4-2 combines with J gene TRBJ1-6; D is uncertain. The CDR3 runs 12 residues. Trimming took 4 bases from V and 9 from J, leaving 7 bases between them. Germline V gene sequence: CDR1 LGHNA, CDR2 YNFKEQ. CDR3 sequence reads: CASSLSTSPLHF. In DNA, the CDR3 is TGTGCCAGCAGCCTTAGCACTTCACCCCTCCACTTT.

This clonotype appeared many times. The rearrangement joins TRBV24-1 to TRBJ2-1; D unresolved. The V gene's germline CDR1 is KGHDR and CDR2 SFDVKD. This CDR3 has 11 amino acids. Trimming left V 5 bases short and J 7 bases short, with 5 bases between. CDR3 sequence: CATSGGNEQFF. DNA for the CDR3: TGTGCCACCAGTGGTGGGAATGAGCAGTTCTTC.

The gene calls are TRBV5-6 and TRBJ1-6; 8 bases fit TRBD1. CDR1 and CDR2 from the germline V gene are SGHDT and YYEEEE. With 0 bases clipped from V and 9 bases from J, the junction kept 2 bases outside the gene matches. CDR3 length: 14 residues. CDR3 DNA: TGTGCCAGCAGCTTGGCTCAGGGGGCTTCACCCCTCCACTTT. Protein product: CASSLAQGASPLHF.

The rearrangement links TRBV21-1 to TRBJ1-5. TRBV21-1 is a pseudogene segment. The CDR3 runs 16 residues. The CDR3 DNA reads TGTGCCAGCAGCAAATTGGCGGGGAAAAGGCGTCAGCCCCAGCATTTT. It translates to CASSKLAGKRRQPQHF.

This clonotype was counted at least ten times. The chain employs TRBV5-6 and TRBJ2-7; no definite D call. V lost 0 bases and J 2 bases, leaving 6 bases between the germline ends. Looked up from germline, CDR1 is SGHDT and CDR2 is YYEEEE. The CDR3 has 13 residues. CDR3 in amino acids: CASSLVSTYEQYF. The CDR3, as DNA: TGTGCCAGCAGCTTGGTTTCCACCTACGAGCAGTACTTC.

In its sample, this clonotype was seen many times. CDR3: CASSLGASGGATDTQYF. DNA for the CDR3: TGTGCCAGCAGCTTAGGGGCTAGCGGGGGGGCCACAGATACGCAGTATTTT. V gene TRBV7-2 combines with J gene TRBJ2-3; 12 nucleotides line up with TRBD2. Looked up from germline, CDR1 is SGHTA and CDR2 is FQGNSA. J gave up 2 bases and V 1 base, and 4 bases lay outside the gene matches. This CDR3 is 17 amino acids long.

This clonotype was seen repeatedly, ten times or more. J is TRBJ1-6 and V is TRBV5-1, with D hard to call. The CDR3 runs to 14 residues. Germline assignment: CDR1 SGHRS and CDR2 YFSETQ. The V and J ends lost 3 bases and 3 bases respectively, with 7 bases between them. The CDR3 loop is CASSSASYNSPLHF. CDR3 DNA: TGCGCCAGCAGCTCAGCGAGCTATAATTCACCCCTCCACTTT.

There are many counts of this clonotype. V and J are TRBV28 and TRBJ1-6; D remains ambiguous. Trimming stripped 3 bases from V and 9 bases from J, with 15 bases between. This CDR3 is built from 15 residues. Per the germline V gene, CDR1 is MDHEN and CDR2 is SYDVKM. As DNA, the CDR3 is TGTGCCAGCAGTTTTGGGGTTCGGGGATTTTCACCCCTCCACTTT. Protein sequence: CASSFGVRGFSPLHF.

This clonotype has only a few counts. The V gene is TRBV6-2 or TRBV6-3, the J gene TRBJ2-3, with D perhaps TRBD2 (6 bases). Trimming cost V 2 bases and J 2 bases, with 14 bases left between them. This CDR3 has 16 residues. Per germline, CDR1 MNHEY and CDR2 SVGEGT. CDR3 sequence (DNA): TGTGCCAGCAGTTACGGACTCGGGGGATCCACAGATACGCAGTATTTT. This codes for CASSYGLGGSTDTQYF.